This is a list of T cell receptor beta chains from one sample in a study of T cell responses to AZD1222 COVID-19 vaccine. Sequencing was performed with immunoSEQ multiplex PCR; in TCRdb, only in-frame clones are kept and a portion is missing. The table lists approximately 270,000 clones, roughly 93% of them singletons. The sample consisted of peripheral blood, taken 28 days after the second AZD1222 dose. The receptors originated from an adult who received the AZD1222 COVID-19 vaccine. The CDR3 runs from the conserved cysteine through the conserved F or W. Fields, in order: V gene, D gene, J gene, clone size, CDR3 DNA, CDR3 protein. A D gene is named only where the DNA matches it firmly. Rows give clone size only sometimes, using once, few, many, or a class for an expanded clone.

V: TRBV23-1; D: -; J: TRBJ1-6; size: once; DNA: TGCGCCAGCAGTCGGGGCAGGGGAAATTCACCCCTCCACTTT; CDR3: CASSRGRGNSPLHF
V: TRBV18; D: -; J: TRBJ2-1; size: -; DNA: TGTGCCAGCTCACCGCAAGGACAGAGCTCCTACAATGAGCAGTTCTTC; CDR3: CASSPQGQSSYNEQFF
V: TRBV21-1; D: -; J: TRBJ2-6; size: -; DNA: TGTGCCAGCAGCAAAGCCCTCAGACTAGAGCGGGTCTCTGGGGCCAACGTCCTGACTTTC; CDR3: CASSKALRLERVSGANVLTF
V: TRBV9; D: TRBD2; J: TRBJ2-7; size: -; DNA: TGTGCCAGCAGCGCCTCTCCCGGGACTAGTTCCTACGAGCAGTACTTC; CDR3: CASSASPGTSSYEQYF
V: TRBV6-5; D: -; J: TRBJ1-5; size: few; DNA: TGTGCCAGCAAGCAGGGGAGGTATCAGCCCCAGCATTTT; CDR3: CASKQGRYQPQHF
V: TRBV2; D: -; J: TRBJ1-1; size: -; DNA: TGTGCCAGCAGAAGGGGCCAGGGGGAAGCTTTCTTT; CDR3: CASRRGQGEAFF
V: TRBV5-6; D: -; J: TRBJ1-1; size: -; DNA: TGTGCCAGCAGCTTGTACGGAAAGGGGAACACTGAAGCTTTCTTT; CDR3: CASSLYGKGNTEAFF
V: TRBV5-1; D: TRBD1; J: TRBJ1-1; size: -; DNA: TGCGCCAGCAGCCCCTACAGGGGTAACACTGAAGCTTTCTTT; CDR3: CASSPYRGNTEAFF
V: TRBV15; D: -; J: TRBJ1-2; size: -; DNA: TGTGCCACCAGCAGGTCAAGGGATCGAGGCTACACCTTC; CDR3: CATSRSRDRGYTF
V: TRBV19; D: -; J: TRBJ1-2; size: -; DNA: TGTGCCAGTAGTATGGGACCGGGACTGTTGGATGGCTACACCTTC; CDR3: CASSMGPGLLDGYTF
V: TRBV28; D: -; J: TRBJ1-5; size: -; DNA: TGTGCCAGCAGTTTCAGACAGCCCCAGCATTTT; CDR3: CASSFRQPQHF
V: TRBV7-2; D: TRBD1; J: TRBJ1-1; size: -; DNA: TGTGCCAGCAGTCCACAGGGGGGGAACACTGAAGCTTTCTTT; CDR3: CASSPQGGNTEAFF
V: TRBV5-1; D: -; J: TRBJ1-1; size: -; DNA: TGCGCCAGCAGGGTGACTGAAGCTTTCTTT; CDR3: CASRVTEAFF
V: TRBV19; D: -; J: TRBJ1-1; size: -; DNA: TGTGCCAGTACCCCGGAGGGCCTGAACACTGAAGCTTTCTTT; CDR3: CASTPEGLNTEAFF
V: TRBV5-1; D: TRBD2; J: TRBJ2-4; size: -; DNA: TGCGCCAGCAGCTTGGCGGGCGGGGAGGGCATTCAGTACTTC; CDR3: CASSLAGGEGIQYF
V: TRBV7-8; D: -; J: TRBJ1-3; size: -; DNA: TGTGCCAGCAGCTCCCCAGCGGGCTCTGGAAACACCATATATTTT; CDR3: CASSSPAGSGNTIYF
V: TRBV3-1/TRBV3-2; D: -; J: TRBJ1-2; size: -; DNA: TGTGCCAGCAGCGTTTATACGACGAGGGAGTATGGCTACACCTTC; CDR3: CASSVYTTREYGYTF
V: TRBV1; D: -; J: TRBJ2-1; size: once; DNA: TGCACCAGCAGCCAATCACAGGGCAATGAGCAGTTCTTC; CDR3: CTSSQSQGNEQFF
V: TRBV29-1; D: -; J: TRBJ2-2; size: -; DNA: TGCAGCGGTAACAGGGTGGCGAACACCGGGGAGCTGTTTTTT; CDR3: CSGNRVANTGELFF
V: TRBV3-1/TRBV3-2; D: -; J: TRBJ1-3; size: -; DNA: TGTGCCAGCAGCCAACTCACCGGGTTCCTCTCTGGAAACACCATATATTTT; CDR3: CASSQLTGFLSGNTIYF
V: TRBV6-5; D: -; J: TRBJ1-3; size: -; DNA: TGTGCCAGCAGTTACTCGTCAGGGACTGGAAACACCATATATTTT; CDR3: CASSYSSGTGNTIYF
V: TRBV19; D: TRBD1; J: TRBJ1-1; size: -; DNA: TGTGCCAGTCGATCCGGACAGGCCATCACTGAAGCTTTCTTT; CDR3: CASRSGQAITEAFF
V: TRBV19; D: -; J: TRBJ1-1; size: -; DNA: TGTGCCAGTAGTATAGACAGGGTGAACACTGAAGCTTTCTTT; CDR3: CASSIDRVNTEAFF
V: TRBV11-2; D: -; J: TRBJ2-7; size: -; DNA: TGTGCCAGCAGCTTTGGCCAGCTCGCCGAGCAGTACTTC; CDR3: CASSFGQLAEQYF
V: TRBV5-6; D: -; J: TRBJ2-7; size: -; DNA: TGTGCCAGCAGGGCGCAGGGATTGGACTCCTACGAGCAGTACTTC; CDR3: CASRAQGLDSYEQYF
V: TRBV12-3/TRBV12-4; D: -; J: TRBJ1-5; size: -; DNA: TGTGCCAGCGGGGCTGGGGGTGGGCCCCAGCATTTT; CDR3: CASGAGGGPQHF
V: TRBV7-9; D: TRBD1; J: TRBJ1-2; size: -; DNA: TGTGCCAGCAGCTTGGAAGGGGGCTACTATGGCTACACCTTC; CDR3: CASSLEGGYYGYTF
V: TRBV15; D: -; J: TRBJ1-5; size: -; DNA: TGTGCCACCAGCAGAGATCTGTACAGGGTTGATCAGCCCCAGCATTTT; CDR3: CATSRDLYRVDQPQHF
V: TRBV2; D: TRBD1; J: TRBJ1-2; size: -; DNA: TGTGCCAGCAGGGCGACAGGGGGCGATGGCTACACCTTC; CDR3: CASRATGGDGYTF
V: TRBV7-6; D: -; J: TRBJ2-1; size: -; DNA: TGTGCCAGCAGCTTCAAAGACGGCAATGAGCAGTTCTTC; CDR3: CASSFKDGNEQFF
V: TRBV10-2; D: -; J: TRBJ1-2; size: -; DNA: TGCGCCAGCTGCGGTGTGGACAGAGTGCATTATGGCTACACCTTC; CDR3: CASCGVDRVHYGYTF
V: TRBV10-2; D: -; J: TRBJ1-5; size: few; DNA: TGCGCCAGCAGTGAGCCCAGTCATCGCGGGGAGCCCCAGCATTTT; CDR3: CASSEPSHRGEPQHF
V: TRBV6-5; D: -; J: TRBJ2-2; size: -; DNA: TGTGCCAGCAACAGCGCCTCCGGGACCGGGGAGCTGTTTTTT; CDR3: CASNSASGTGELFF
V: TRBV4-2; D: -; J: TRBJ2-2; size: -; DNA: TGTGCCAGCAGCCAAGATCCCCAGGGTAGCACCGGGGAGCTGTTTTTT; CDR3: CASSQDPQGSTGELFF
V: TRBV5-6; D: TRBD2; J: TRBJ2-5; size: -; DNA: TGTGCCAGCAGCCCGGGACTAGCGGGAGGGCATAAGGAGACCCAGTACTTC; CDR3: CASSPGLAGGHKETQYF
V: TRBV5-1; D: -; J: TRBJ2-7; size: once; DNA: TGCGCCAGCAGCTTAGGCAGTAACGAGCAGTACTTC; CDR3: CASSLGSNEQYF
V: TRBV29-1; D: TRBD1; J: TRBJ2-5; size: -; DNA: TGCAGCGCTGGGGACAGGGGGCTGGGGACCCAGTACTTC; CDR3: CSAGDRGLGTQYF
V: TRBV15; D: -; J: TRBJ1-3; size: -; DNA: TGTGCCACCAGCAGGGCCAGCGTTAGCTCTGGAAACACCATATATTTT; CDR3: CATSRASVSSGNTIYF
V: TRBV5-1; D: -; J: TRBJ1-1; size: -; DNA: TGCGCCAGCAGCCAGGACAGGAACACTGAAGCTTTCTTT; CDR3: CASSQDRNTEAFF
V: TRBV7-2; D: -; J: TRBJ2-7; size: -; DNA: TGTGCCAGCAGCGAGGGGAGCTCCTACGAGCAGTACTTC; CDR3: CASSEGSSYEQYF
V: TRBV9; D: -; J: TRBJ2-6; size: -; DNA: TGTGCCAGCAGCGGAACTGGGGCCAACGTCCTGACTTTC; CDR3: CASSGTGANVLTF
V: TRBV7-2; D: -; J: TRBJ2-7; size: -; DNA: TGTGCCAGCAGCTTAGCCGAATCCTACGAGCAGTACTTC; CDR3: CASSLAESYEQYF
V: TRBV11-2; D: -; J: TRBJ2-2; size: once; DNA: TGTGCCAGCAGCTCGGTTACCGGGGAGCTGTTTTTT; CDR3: CASSSVTGELFF
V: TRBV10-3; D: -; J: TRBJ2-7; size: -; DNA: TGTGCCATCAGTGAGTCGGGATCTACGGCCGAGCAGTACTTC; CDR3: CAISESGSTAEQYF
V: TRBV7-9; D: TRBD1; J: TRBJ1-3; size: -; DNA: TGTGCCAGCAGCACCTGGACAGGTCGGTCTATCTCTGGAAACACCATATATTTT; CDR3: CASSTWTGRSISGNTIYF
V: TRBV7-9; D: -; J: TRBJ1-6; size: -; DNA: TGTGCCAGCAGCGATCACAGGGCGAACTCACCCCTCCACTTT; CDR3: CASSDHRANSPLHF